This T cell receptor beta chain was profiled in a study of blood T cell repertoires in COVID-19. Study-wide context: The United States, Italy and Spain provided the acute and convalescent COVID-19 samples. From T cells, B-cell-depleted T cells, or PBMCs came the material, which was cDNA or gDNA.

Original processing methods: Amplification from reference gene primers served as the basis for estimated nucleated cell counts. The repertoire was sequenced with immunoSEQ multiplex PCR; TCRdb's copy has only in-frame clones and lacks some. V and J calls plus clone size are reproduced from that table; the DNA served to infer D and trimming. The sample consists of more than 120,000 clones, roughly 82% of them appearing once. The CDR3 loop spans 13 amino acids. The V gene lost 6 bases and the J gene lost 7 bases, with 16 bases spanning the gap. The chain joins TRBV12-3 or TRBV12-4 to TRBJ2-7; D gene uncertain. The receptor was derived from a human donor in a cohort sampled during active COVID-19. The sequenced sample was peripheral blood. CDR3 amino acids: CASSPTGPSEQYF. DNA for the CDR3: TGTGCCAGCAGCCCTACTGGGCCTTCAGAGCAGTACTTC.